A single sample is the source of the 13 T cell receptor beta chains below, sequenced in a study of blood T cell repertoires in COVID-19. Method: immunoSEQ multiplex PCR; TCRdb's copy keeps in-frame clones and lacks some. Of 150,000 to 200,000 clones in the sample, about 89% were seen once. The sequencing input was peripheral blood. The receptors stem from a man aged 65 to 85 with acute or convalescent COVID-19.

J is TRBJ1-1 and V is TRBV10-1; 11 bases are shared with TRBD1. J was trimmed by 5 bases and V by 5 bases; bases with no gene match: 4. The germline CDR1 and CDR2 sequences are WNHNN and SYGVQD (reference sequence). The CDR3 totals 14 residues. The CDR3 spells CASSPGQGATEAFF. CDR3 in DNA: TGCGCCAGCAGTCCCGGACAGGGGGCGACTGAAGCTTTCTTT.

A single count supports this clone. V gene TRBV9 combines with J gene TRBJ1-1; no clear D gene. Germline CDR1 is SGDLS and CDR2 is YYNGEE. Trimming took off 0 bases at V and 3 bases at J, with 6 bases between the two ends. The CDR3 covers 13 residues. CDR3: CASSVGLDTEAFF. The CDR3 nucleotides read TGTGCCAGCAGCGTAGGGCTGGACACTGAAGCTTTCTTT. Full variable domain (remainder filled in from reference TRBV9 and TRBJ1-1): DSGVTQTPKHLITATGQRVTLRCSPRSGDLSVYWYQQSLDQGLQFLIQYYNGEERAKGNILERFSAQQFPDLHSELNLSSLELGDSALYFCASSVGLDTEAFFGQGTRLTVV.

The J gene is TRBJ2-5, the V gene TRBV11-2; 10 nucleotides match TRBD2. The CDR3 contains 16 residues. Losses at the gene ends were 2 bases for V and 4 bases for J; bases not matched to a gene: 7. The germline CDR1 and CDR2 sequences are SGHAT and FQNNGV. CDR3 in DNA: TGTGCCAGCAGCTTAAGGAGCGGGAGGGCCCCAGAGACCCAGTACTTC. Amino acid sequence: CASSLRSGRAPETQYF.

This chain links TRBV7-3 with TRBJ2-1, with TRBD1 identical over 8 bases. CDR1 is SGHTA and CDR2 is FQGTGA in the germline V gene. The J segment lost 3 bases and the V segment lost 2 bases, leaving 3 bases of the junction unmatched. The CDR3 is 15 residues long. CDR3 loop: CASSLDRGGYNEQFF. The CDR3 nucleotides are TGTGCCAGCAGCTTAGACAGGGGAGGCTACAATGAGCAGTTCTTC.

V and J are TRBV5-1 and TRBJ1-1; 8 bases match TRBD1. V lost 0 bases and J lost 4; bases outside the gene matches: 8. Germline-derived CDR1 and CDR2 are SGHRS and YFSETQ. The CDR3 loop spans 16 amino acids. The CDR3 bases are TGCGCCAGCAGCTTGGATCAGGGGGCGCGGGGCACTGAAGCTTTCTTT. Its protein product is CASSLDQGARGTEAFF.

The CDR3 sequence: CASREGENQPQHF. In DNA form, the CDR3 reads TGTGCCAGCAGAGAGGGGGAGAATCAGCCCCAGCATTTT. This rearrangement joins TRBV7-9 to TRBJ1-5; TRBD1 is a possible D gene (6 bases). The CDR3 is 13 amino acids. Looked up from germline, CDR1 is SEHNR and CDR2 is FQNEAQ (reference sequence). Deletions cut 6 bases from V and 4 bases from J, with 10 bases between. Full variable domain (remainder filled in from reference TRBV7-9 and TRBJ1-5): DTGVSQNPRHKITKRGQNVTFRCDPISEHNRLYWYRQTLGQGPEFLTYFQNEAQLEKSRLLSDRFSAERPKGSFSTLEIQRTEQGDSAMYLCASREGENQPQHFGDGTRLSIL.

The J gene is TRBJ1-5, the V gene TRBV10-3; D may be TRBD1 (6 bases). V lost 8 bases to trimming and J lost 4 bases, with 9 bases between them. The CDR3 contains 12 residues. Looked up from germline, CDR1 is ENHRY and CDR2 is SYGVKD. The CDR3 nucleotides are TGTGCCATCTCCGGACAGAATCAGCCCCAGCATTTT. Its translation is CAISGQNQPQHF.

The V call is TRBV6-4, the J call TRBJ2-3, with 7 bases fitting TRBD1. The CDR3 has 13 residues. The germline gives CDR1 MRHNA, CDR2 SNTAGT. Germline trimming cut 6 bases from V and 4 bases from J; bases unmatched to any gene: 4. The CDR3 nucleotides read TGTGCCAGCAGCTTAACAGGGGCAGATACGCAGTATTTT. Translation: CASSLTGADTQYF.

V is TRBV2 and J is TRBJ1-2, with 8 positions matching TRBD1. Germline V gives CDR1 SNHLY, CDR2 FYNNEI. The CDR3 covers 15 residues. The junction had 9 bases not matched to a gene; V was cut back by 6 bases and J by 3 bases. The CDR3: CASRGRTGNDYGYTF. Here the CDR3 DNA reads TGTGCCAGCAGGGGGCGGACAGGGAATGACTATGGCTACACCTTC.

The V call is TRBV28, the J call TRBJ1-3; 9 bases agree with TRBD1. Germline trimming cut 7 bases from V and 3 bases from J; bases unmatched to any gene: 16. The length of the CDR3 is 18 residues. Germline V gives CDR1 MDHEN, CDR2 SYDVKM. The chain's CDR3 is CASNPRDRAKPGGNTIYF. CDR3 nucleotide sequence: TGTGCCAGCAACCCCCGGGACAGGGCCAAGCCCGGTGGAAACACCATATATTTT.

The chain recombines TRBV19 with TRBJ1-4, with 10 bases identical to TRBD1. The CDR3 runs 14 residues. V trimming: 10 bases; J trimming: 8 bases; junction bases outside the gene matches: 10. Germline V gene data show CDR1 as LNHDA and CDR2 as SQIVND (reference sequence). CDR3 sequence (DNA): TGTGCCACTTCTGCGGGACAGGGGAACGAAAAACTGTTTTTT. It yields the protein CATSAGQGNEKLFF.

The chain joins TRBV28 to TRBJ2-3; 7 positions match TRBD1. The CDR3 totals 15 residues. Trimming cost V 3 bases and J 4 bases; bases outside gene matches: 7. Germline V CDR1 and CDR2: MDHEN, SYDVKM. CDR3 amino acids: CASSFYGQEADTQYF. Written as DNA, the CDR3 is TGTGCCAGCAGTTTTTATGGACAGGAGGCAGATACGCAGTATTTT.

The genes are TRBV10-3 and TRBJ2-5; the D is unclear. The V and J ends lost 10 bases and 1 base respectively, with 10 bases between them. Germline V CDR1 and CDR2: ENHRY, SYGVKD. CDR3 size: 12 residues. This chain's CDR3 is CASAAAQETQYF. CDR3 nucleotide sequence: TGTGCCAGCGCCGCGGCCCAAGAGACCCAGTACTTC.